A selection of T cell receptor beta chains follows, all from one sample in a study of cytomegalovirus exposure and HLA in healthy donors. The method was immunoSEQ multiplex PCR; TCRdb's version includes in-frame clones alone and lacks a portion of them. The sample comprises about 160,000 clones, around four fifths of which are singletons, and around 2.5% rests with the top ten. Material for sequencing was PBMCs. All receptors derive from a man aged 25 to 40 in good health and CMV-seropositive. The conserved cysteine and the conserved F or W are not part of the CDR3 here.

len	v_gene	j_gene	CDR3aa
13	TRBV6-1	TRBJ2-2	ASSVGQKNTGELF
15	TRBV27	TRBJ2-7	ASSLSLLRQGSPEQY
11	TRBV6-5	TRBJ2-7	ASSWDRKYEQY
12	TRBV7-2	TRBJ2-4	ASSLRGPQNIQY
19	TRBV21-1	TRBJ2-1	ASSKEPRGPTSGGPYNEQF
12	TRBV27	TRBJ2-7	ASSLGTAAYEQY
13	TRBV11-3	TRBJ2-1	ASSFASGGAREQF
16	TRBV25-1	TRBJ1-2	ASSAFTGTGGVGYGYT
9	TRBV20-1	TRBJ2-7	SASPSDKQY
11	TRBV30	TRBJ1-4	AWSVQGAKKLF
13	TRBV7-2	TRBJ1-1	ASSKTPGLNTEAF
13	TRBV7-8	TRBJ1-5	ASSPGNRGNQPQH
10	TRBV12-2	TRBJ2-2	ASRLYSGELF
14	TRBV7-2	TRBJ1-2	ASSLEAGTGEGGYT
12	TRBV19	TRBJ2-3	ASRKLSGVDTQY
10	TRBV9	TRBJ1-6	ASSSGGGPLH
10	TRBV5-5	TRBJ2-5	ASSEGEETQY
12	TRBV6-1	TRBJ2-2	ASSGQVNTGELF
12	TRBV5-4	TRBJ2-7	ASSADRADYEQY
12	TRBV18	TRBJ2-1	ASSPAWPRNEQF
13	TRBV6-5	TRBJ2-7	ASSYPGTGSYEQY
12	TRBV5-1	TRBJ2-7	ASSLVESSYEQY
13	TRBV19	TRBJ1-2	ASSSLKTGMIGYT
12	TRBV9	TRBJ1-5	ASSGGGFSQPQH
12	TRBV7-9	TRBJ1-1	ASSLVQRWTEAF
11	TRBV11-2	TRBJ1-6	ASSPRYNSPLH
12	TRBV9	TRBJ2-5	ASSPGDIQETQY
10	TRBV10-2	TRBJ2-2	ASRAGNGELF
14	TRBV5-1	TRBJ1-2	ASSLVGPRVPGGYT
19	TRBV27	TRBJ1-2	ASSIQGEGLSDLVTNYGYT
11	TRBV27	TRBJ2-3	ASSFSMTDTQY
10	TRBV29-1	TRBJ1-2	SVADTIYGYT
11	TRBV7-2	TRBJ2-7	ASSRESLGEQY
13	TRBV9	TRBJ2-5	ASGVGTGLSETQY
13	TRBV18	TRBJ1-1	ASSPSGDGYTEAF
14	TRBV2	TRBJ1-4	ASSVGQAATNEKLF
11	TRBV5-1	TRBJ1-1	ASSWDRYTEAF
13	TRBV4-1	TRBJ1-1	ASSQDQGRTPEAF
11	TRBV7-3	TRBJ2-5	ASSLEGVGTQY
12	TRBV19	TRBJ2-7	ASNRETSDREQY
12	TRBV7-9	TRBJ1-5	ASSFGDSNQPQH
13	TRBV19	TRBJ2-1	ASRIGTSGSYEQF